This T cell receptor beta chain was sequenced in a study of T cells in Graves' hyperthyroidism and ophthalmopathy. Germline V gives CDR1 LGHDT, CDR2 YNNKEL (reference sequence). The ends lost 2 bases at V and 6 bases at J; junction bases unmatched: 18. The CDR3 extends over 19 amino acids. Many counts were recorded for this clonotype. From RNA transcripts, TCR beta CDR3 regions were amplified. Primed by the HTBI set, a first-round RT-PCR was run on the TCR CDR3. TCRdb reprocessed the multiplex PCR reads via MiXCR and lists one record per CDR3 protein. The table includes some 270,000 distinct CDR3 sequences, approximately 24% detected once.

The V gene is TRBV3-1, the J gene TRBJ2-4; TRBD1 aligns across 8 bases. This clonotype was obtained from a woman between 35 and 50 years old with Graves' ophthalmopathy. What was sequenced was blood. The DNA of the CDR3 is TGTGCCAGCAGCCAACGCCCCGGGACAGGTTGGTTTAGGGGAAACATTCAGTACTTC. Protein product: CASSQRPGTGWFRGNIQYF. The complete variable domain, with remaining parts taken from reference TRBV3-1 and TRBJ2-4, reads DTAVSQTPKYLVTQMGNDKSIKCEQNLGHDTMYWYKQDSKKFLKIMFSYNNKELIINETVPNRFSPKSPDKAHLNLHINSLELGDSAVYFCASSQRPGTGWFRGNIQYFGAGTRLSVL.